This TCR beta chain is from a study of OX40 agonist ivuxolimab in advanced cancers. Study overall: In three patients, partial responses were observed, one with hepatocellular carcinoma and two with cutaneous melanoma.

On this clone itself: What it binds is unknown.

Germline-derived CDR1 and CDR2 are SGDLS and YYNGEE. The CDR3 consists of 12 residues. Trimming left V 3 bases short and J 5 bases short, with 8 bases between. Study-level results: Researchers did not establish what antigens the expanded peripheral T cells target.

Sequencing was performed with immunoSEQ multiplex PCR; in TCRdb, only in-frame clones are kept and a portion is missing. This table holds roughly 47,000 clones, about 89% found once. At cycle 4 day 1, cycle 7 day 1, and baseline, blood was sampled. This receptor was obtained from an adult with an advanced solid tumor such as melanoma, head and neck, liver or kidney cancer. The chain links TRBV9 to TRBJ1-2; D is possibly TRBD1 (6 bases). The sample consisted of CD4+ or CD8+ T cells sorted from blood, taken in a trial of the OX40 agonist ivuxolimab. The DNA for the CDR3 is TGTGCCAGCAGCGCCCAGGGGTATGGCTACACCTTC. Its translation is CASSAQGYGYTF.